Sequencing of this T cell receptor beta chain was carried out in a study of cytomegalovirus exposure and HLA in healthy donors. Germline V gene sequence: CDR1 MGHRA, CDR2 YSYEKL. The CDR3 loop spans 17 amino acids. V lost 0 bases to trimming and J lost 8 bases, with 19 bases between them. PCR amplification relied on 60 Vbeta primers (plus 13 Jbeta primers). Clones were read by immunoSEQ multiplex PCR, and TCRdb kept only the in-frame ones, dropping some. The table has about 130,000 clones, approximately 80% seen once; the top ten hold approximately 1%. The rearrangement joins TRBV4-1 to TRBJ1-4; D remains ambiguous. Sequencing was carried out using PBMCs. This clonotype originated in a human donor in good health. CDR3 DNA sequence: TGCGCCAGCAGCCAAGAGGGTCTGGGAGGGTTGCAGGAAAAACTGTTTTTT. Its translation: CASSQEGLGGLQEKLFF.